These T cell receptor beta chains were read from a single sample in a study of blood T cell repertoires in COVID-19. Clones were read by immunoSEQ multiplex PCR, and TCRdb kept only the in-frame ones, dropping some. The data hold 53,000 or so clones, with 75% to 80% observed a single time. The sample comprised peripheral blood. The receptors were sampled from a man in his 70s with active or convalescent COVID-19. The CDR3 runs from the conserved cysteine through the conserved F or W. Fields, in order: J gene, CDR3 length, V gene, clone size, D gene, CDR3 DNA, CDR3 protein. A D gene is named only where the DNA matches it firmly. For some rows the clone size is stated as once, few or many, or as a class when expanded; others skip it.

TRBJ1-2	13	TRBV7-2	.	.	TGTGCCAGCAGCTTAGGGGGAGACTATGGCTACACCTTC	CASSLGGDYGYTF
TRBJ1-1	15	TRBV18	once	.	TGTGCCAGCTCACCGACCGGGACAAGGAACACTGAAGCTTTCTTT	CASSPTGTRNTEAFF
TRBJ1-1	15	TRBV7-6	.	.	TGTGCCAGCAGCTTAGCCCCAGGGGTGAACACTGAAGCTTTCTTT	CASSLAPGVNTEAFF
TRBJ2-1	14	TRBV6-6	.	.	TGTGCCAGCCGGGGAGCGAGCTCCTACAATGAGCAGTTCTTC	CASRGASSYNEQFF
TRBJ1-6	13	TRBV6-5	.	.	TGTGCCAGCAGCCCCGACAGGAATTCACCCCTCCACTTT	CASSPDRNSPLHF
TRBJ2-3	12	TRBV12-3/TRBV12-4	.	.	TGTGCCAGCAGAACTAGCACAGATACGCAGTATTTT	CASRTSTDTQYF
TRBJ1-2	13	TRBV7-9	.	TRBD1	TGTGCCAGCAGCGACAGGGGAAACTATGGCTACACCTTC	CASSDRGNYGYTF
TRBJ1-1	13	TRBV3-1/TRBV3-2	.	.	TGTGCCAGCAGCCAAACGAGAACAGGGGAAGCTTTCTTT	CASSQTRTGEAFF
TRBJ1-4	19	TRBV6-6	.	TRBD1	TGTGCCAGCAGTCAACTCTTGTACGGGACAGGGCCATCTAATGAAAAACTGTTTTTT	CASSQLLYGTGPSNEKLFF
TRBJ2-2	13	TRBV6-6	.	.	TGTGCCAGCTTTCTCGGGACTCCCGGGGAGCTGTTTTTT	CASFLGTPGELFF
TRBJ2-3	15	TRBV4-1	few	TRBD2	TGCGCCAGCAGCCAAGGGGAGGGGAGCACAGATACGCAGTATTTT	CASSQGEGSTDTQYF
TRBJ2-2	15	TRBV19	few	.	TGTGCCAGTAGTATCAGGGGAGTGGACACCGGGGAGCTGTTTTTT	CASSIRGVDTGELFF
TRBJ2-7	17	TRBV4-3	.	TRBD2	TGCGCCAGCAGCCAAGATTACGGACTAGCGGGGGTATACGAGCAGTACTTC	CASSQDYGLAGVYEQYF
TRBJ1-2	13	TRBV11-3	.	TRBD1	TGTGCCAGCAGAGATACAGGGGTCGATGGCTACACCTTC	CASRDTGVDGYTF
TRBJ1-1	12	TRBV10-3	few	.	TGTGCCATCAGTGACAGGGCCACTGAAGCTTTCTTT	CAISDRATEAFF
TRBJ1-5	14	TRBV19	.	TRBD1	TGTGCCAGTAGTATTACAGGGGGGGTTCAGCCCCAGCATTTT	CASSITGGVQPQHF
TRBJ2-7	17	TRBV27	once	TRBD1	TGTGCCAGCAGTTTAAAATATTCGAGGACAGGGGCCTACGAGCAGTACTTC	CASSLKYSRTGAYEQYF
TRBJ2-7	14	TRBV27	.	.	TGTGCCAGCAGCCTCGGACAGCAGGCCTACGAGCAGTACTTC	CASSLGQQAYEQYF
TRBJ1-2	13	TRBV19	.	.	TGTGCCAGTAGGAACGTTCCAGGGGTAGGCTACACCTTC	CASRNVPGVGYTF
TRBJ2-7	16	TRBV5-1	few	TRBD1	TGCGCCAGCAGCCAAAACCGCAGGGGGAGCTCCTACGAGCAGTACTTC	CASSQNRRGSSYEQYF
TRBJ1-2	15	TRBV7-2	.	TRBD1	TGTGCCAGCAGACCTGGACAGGCGGCCAACTATGGCTACACCTTC	CASRPGQAANYGYTF
TRBJ1-2	16	TRBV19	few	.	TGTGCCAGTAGTATAGATGTCGGGGGGCGCGGCTATGGCTACACCTTC	CASSIDVGGRGYGYTF
TRBJ1-1	11	TRBV29-1	.	.	TGCAGCGTTGGGTCAGGGGCTGAAGCTTTCTTT	CSVGSGAEAFF
TRBJ1-2	17	TRBV30	.	.	TGTGCCTGGAGTGTATCCCGACTCGTACAGGGACACTATGGCTACACCTTC	CAWSVSRLVQGHYGYTF
TRBJ1-2	13	TRBV5-1	.	.	TGCGCCAGCAGCCCAACCGAGGGCTATGGCTACACCTTC	CASSPTEGYGYTF